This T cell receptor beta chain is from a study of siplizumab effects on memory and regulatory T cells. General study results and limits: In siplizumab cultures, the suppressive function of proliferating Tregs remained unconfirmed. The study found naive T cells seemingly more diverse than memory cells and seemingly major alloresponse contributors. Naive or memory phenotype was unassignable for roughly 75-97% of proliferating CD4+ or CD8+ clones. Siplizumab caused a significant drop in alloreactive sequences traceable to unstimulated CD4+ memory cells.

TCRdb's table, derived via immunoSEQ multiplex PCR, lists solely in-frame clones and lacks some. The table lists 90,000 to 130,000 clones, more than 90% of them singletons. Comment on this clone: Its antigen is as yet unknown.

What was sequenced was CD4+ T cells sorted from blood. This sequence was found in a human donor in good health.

The CDR3 DNA sequence: TGTGCCAGCAGCTCTCGGGTTCAGGGTGAGACCCAGTACTTC. This codes for CASSSRVQGETQYF. The chain combines TRBV7-9 with TRBJ2-5; possible D gene TRBD1, 5 bases. The CDR3 sequence is 14 residues long. Germline V gives CDR1 SEHNR, CDR2 FQNEAQ (reference sequence). V lost 4 bases and J lost 5, with 14 bases in between.